This T cell receptor (beta chain) originates from a study of blood T cells in healthy people across ages. Notes on the study in general: Calculation of diversity from one million T cells yielded estimates considered to be underestimates. There was no known CMV status for donors, so expanded clonotype changes were possibly confounded. More naive CD4+ cells and higher diversity marked long-lived donors relative to aged donors.

This clonotype was observed a single time. Antigen unknown. This CDR3 contains 16 residues. Germline assignment: CDR1 SGDLS and CDR2 YYNGEE. Between the trimmed V and J ends, which lost 4 bases and 8 bases, there was a span of 22 bases. Using a J-beta primer mix together with a sample-barcoded 5' primer, a second PCR was run for roughly 7 to 11 cycles. A tag from a template-switch adaptor with 12 random nucleotides marked each cDNA molecule. TCRdb fed the 5' RACE reads into MiXCR, producing one record per CDR3 protein. Found here are hundreds of thousands of distinct CDR3 sequences, roughly 50% of them singletons; the top ten hold approximately 40%.

Sample: blood. This chain uses TRBV9 with TRBJ1-3; D perhaps matches TRBD1 (5 bases). The sequence derives from an elderly man in good health. CDR3 protein: CASSSVRRRLRDTIYF. In nucleotides, the CDR3 is TGTGCCAGCAGCTCCGTTCGGAGGCGCCTCAGGGACACCATATATTTT.